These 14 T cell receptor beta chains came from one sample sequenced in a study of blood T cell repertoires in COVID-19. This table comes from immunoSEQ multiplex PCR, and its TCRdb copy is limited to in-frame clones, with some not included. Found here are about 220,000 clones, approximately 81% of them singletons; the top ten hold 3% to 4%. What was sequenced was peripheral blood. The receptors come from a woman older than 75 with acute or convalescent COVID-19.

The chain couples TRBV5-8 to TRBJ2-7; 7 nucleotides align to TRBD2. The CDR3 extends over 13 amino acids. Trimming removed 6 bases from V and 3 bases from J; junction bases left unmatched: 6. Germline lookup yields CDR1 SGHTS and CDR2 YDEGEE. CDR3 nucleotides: TGTGCCAGCACCAGAGGGAGGGGCTACGAGCAGTACTTC. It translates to CASTRGRGYEQYF.

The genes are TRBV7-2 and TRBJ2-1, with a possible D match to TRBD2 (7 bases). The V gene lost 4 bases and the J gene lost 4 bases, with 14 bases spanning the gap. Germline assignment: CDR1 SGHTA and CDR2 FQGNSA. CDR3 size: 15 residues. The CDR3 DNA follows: TGTGCCAGCAGCTGGGGGGGCTCAGGGTACAATGAGCAGTTCTTC. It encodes CASSWGGSGYNEQFF.

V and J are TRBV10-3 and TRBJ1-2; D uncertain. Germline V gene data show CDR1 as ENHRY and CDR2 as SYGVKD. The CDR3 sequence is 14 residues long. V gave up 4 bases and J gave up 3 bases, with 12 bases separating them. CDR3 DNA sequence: TGTGCCATCAGTGGGGGAGGCGCGGACTATGGCTACACCTTC. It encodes CAISGGGADYGYTF.

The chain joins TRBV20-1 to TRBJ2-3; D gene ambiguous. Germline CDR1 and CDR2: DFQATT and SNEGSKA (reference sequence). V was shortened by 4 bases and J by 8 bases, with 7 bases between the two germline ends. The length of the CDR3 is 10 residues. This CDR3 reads CSATLRTQYF. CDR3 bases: TGCAGTGCTACCCTTCGTACGCAGTATTTT.

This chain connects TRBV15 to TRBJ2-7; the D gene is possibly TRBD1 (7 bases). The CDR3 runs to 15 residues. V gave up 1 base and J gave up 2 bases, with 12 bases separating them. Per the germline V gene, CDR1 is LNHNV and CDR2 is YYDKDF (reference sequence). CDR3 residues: CATSRGQGGPYEQYF. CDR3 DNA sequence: TGTGCCACCAGCAGAGGACAGGGAGGCCCCTACGAGCAGTACTTC.

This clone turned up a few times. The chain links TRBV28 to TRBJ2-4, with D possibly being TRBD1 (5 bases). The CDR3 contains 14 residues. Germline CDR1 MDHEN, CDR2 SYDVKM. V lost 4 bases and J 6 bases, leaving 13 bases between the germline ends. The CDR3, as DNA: TGTGCCAGCAGTTCCCCCAGTAGGGGAAACATTCAGTACTTC. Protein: CASSSPSRGNIQYF. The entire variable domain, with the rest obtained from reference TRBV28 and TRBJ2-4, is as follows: DVKVTQSSRYLVKRTGEKVFLECVQDMDHENMFWYRQDPGLGLRLIYFSYDVKMKEKGDIPEGYSVSREKKERFSLILESASTNQTSMYLCASSSPSRGNIQYFGAGTRLSVL.

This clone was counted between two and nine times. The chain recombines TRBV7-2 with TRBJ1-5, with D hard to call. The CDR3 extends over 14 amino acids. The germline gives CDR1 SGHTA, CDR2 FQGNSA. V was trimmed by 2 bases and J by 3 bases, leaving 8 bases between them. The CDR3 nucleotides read TGTGCCAGCAGCTTAAGAGGGTTCAATCAGCCCCAGCATTTT. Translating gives CASSLRGFNQPQHF. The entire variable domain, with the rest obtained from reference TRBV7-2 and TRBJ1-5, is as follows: GAGVSQSPSNKVTEKGKDVELRCDPISGHTALYWYRQSLGQGLEFLIYFQGNSAPDKSGLPSDRFSAERTGGSVSTLTIQRTQQEDSAVYLCASSLRGFNQPQHFGDGTRLSIL.

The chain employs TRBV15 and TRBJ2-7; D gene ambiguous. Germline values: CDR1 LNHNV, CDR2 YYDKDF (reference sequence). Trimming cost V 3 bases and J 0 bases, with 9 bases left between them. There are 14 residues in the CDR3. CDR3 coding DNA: TGTGCCACCAGCAGTCAAACCAGCTCCTACGAGCAGTACTTC. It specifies CATSSQTSSYEQYF.

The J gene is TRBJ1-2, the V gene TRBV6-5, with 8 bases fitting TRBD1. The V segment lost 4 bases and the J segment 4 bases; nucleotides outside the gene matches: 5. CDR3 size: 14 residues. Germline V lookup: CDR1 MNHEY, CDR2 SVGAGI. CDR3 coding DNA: TGTGCCAGCAGTTGGGACAGGCTTAGCTATGGCTACACCTTC. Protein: CASSWDRLSYGYTF.

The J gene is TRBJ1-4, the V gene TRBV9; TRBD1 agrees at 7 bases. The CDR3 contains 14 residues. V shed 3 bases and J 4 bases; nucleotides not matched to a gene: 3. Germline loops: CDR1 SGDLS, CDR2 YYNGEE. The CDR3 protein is CASSAQGGNEKLFF. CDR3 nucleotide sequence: TGTGCCAGCAGCGCGCAGGGGGGTAATGAAAAACTGTTTTTT.

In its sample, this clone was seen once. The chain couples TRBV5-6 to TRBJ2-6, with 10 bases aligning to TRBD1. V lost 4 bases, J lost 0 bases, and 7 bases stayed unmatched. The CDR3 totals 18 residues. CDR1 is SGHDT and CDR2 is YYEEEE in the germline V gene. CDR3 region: CASSRTGQGSSGANVLTF. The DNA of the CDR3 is TGTGCCAGCAGCCGTACGGGACAGGGGTCCTCTGGGGCCAACGTCCTGACTTTC.

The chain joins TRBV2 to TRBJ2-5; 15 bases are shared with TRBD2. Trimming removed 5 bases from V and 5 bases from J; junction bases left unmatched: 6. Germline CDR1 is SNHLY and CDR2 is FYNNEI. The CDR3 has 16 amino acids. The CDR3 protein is CASSPGTSGRKETQYF. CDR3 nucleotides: TGTGCCAGCAGTCCCGGGACTAGCGGGAGGAAGGAGACCCAGTACTTC. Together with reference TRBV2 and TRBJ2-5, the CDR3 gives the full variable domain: EPEVTQTPSHQVTQMGQEVILRCVPISNHLYFYWYRQILGQKVEFLVSFYNNEISEKSEIFDDQFSVERPDGSNFTLKIRSTKLEDSAMYFCASSPGTSGRKETQYFGPGTRLLVL.

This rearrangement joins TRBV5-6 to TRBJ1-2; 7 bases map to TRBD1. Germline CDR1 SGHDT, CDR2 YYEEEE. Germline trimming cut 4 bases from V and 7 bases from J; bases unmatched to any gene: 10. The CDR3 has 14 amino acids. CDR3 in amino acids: CASSRIQGGGGYTF. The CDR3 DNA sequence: TGTGCCAGCAGCCGTATTCAGGGGGGCGGTGGCTACACCTTC.

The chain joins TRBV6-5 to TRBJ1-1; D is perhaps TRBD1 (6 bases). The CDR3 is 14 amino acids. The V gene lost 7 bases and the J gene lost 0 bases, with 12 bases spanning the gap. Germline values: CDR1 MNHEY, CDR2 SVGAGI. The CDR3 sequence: CASISGQMNTEAFF. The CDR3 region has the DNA TGTGCCAGCATCTCCGGACAGATGAACACTGAAGCTTTCTTT.